The source of this TCR beta chain is a study of CXCR3-negative and CXCR3-positive naive CD8 T cells. Findings and limits, study-wide: Researchers report that CXCR3-positive naive cells carry more hydrophobic TRB CDR3s than CXCR3-negative naive cells.

Note on this clonotype: Its antigen is currently unknown.

The authors prepared UMI-labeled TRB cDNA libraries by 5' RACE. No DNA is given; TCRdb re-called the 5' RACE reads and lists each CDR3 protein once. Its listing shows approximately 96,000 distinct CDR3 sequences. This CDR3 is built from 14 residues. Germline CDR1 reads SEHNR; CDR2 reads FQNEAQ (reference sequence). Sequencing was done on a sample of naive CXCR3+ CD8+ T cells from blood. Documented subset: CD45RO-CCR7+CD27+CD95- naive CD8+ T cells expressing CXCR3 (TNR3+). The rearrangement links TRBV7-9 to TRBJ1-2; TCRdb names TRBD1, which stays unverified in the absence of DNA. The receptor was isolated from a human donor in good health. Some clones in this sample may be carry-over from other donors' samples. The CDR3 reads CASSYPQTDYGYTF.